Each of the 14 T cell receptor beta chains below was sequenced from the same sample in a study of T cells in Graves' hyperthyroidism and ophthalmopathy (dated by TCRdb to about 2019). The library came from multiplex PCR. Sequencing used an Illumina HiSeq 2000. The TCR beta CDR3 regions were amplified from the RNA transcripts. A first-round RT-PCR of the TCR CDR3 used the HTBI primer set with the Qiagen OneStep RT-PCR kit. TCRdb trimmed the raw reads at Q25, called clones with MiXCR and kept productive beta chains. Every entry covers one CDR3 protein and lists the most common genes and DNA from its rows. Present in this sample are some 300,000 distinct CDR3 sequences, less than 20% of which were seen just once. Under 45% of the sample goes to the ten largest clones. Sequencing used blood. The receptors stem from a man aged 45-60 years with Graves' ophthalmopathy.

CDR3 nucleotide sequence: TGTGCCAGCAGCCAAGAACGGGGTGGGCTAGCCAAAAACATTCAGTACTTC. As protein: CASSQERGGLAKNIQYF. The genes are TRBV3-1 and TRBJ2-4; maybe TRBD2 (5 bases). Germline V CDR1 and CDR2: LGHDT, YNNKEL (reference sequence). This CDR3 contains 17 residues. Between the trimmed V and J ends, which lost 0 bases and 0 bases, there was a span of 12 bases.

The chain joins TRBV25-1 to TRBJ2-1; possibly TRBD2 for D (6 bases). The CDR3 length is 14 residues. The germline V gene encodes CDR1 MGHDK and CDR2 SYGVNS. Trimming left V 2 bases short and J 7 bases short, with 12 bases between. CDR3 loop: CASSEPGTQNEQFF. The CDR3 DNA reads TGTGCCAGCAGTGAACCCGGGACTCAAAATGAGCAGTTCTTC.

V is TRBV20-1 and J is TRBJ1-4; a possible D gene is TRBD1 (5 bases). Germline V lookup: CDR1 DFQATT, CDR2 SNEGSKA (reference sequence). This CDR3 has 16 residues. Between the trimmed V and J ends, which lost 5 bases and 0 bases, there was a span of 16 bases. CDR3 in DNA: TGCAGTGCTGAAAGGGGAACAGTTGCAACTAATGAAAAACTGTTTTTT. Its translation: CSAERGTVATNEKLFF.

This chain links TRBV10-1 with TRBJ2-1; 11 positions match TRBD2. The CDR3 is made up of 15 amino acids. V lost 4 bases to trimming and J lost 8 bases; unmatched junction nucleotides: 7. The germline CDR1 and CDR2 sequences are WNHNN and SYGVQD (reference sequence). CDR3 DNA: TGCGCCAGCAGTGGAGCGGGACTAGCGGTCCATGAGCAGTTCTTC. Its protein product is CASSGAGLAVHEQFF.

This clonotype appeared many times. The genes are TRBV20-1 and TRBJ2-7; tentatively, D is TRBD2 (6 bases). V lost 3 bases and J lost 6, with 15 bases in between. The CDR3 has 13 residues. Germline V gene sequence: CDR1 DFQATT, CDR2 SNEGSKA (reference sequence). The CDR3: CSARGHTGGEQYF. In nucleotides, the CDR3 is TGCAGTGCTAGGGGTCACACCGGGGGCGAGCAGTACTTC.

This clonotype was seen repeatedly, ten times or more. This sequence joins TRBV20-1 and TRBJ2-3; 14 bases are a match to TRBD2. There are 16 residues in the CDR3. The germline V gene encodes CDR1 DFQATT and CDR2 SNEGSKA (reference sequence). After removal of 5 bases from V and 4 bases from J, the junction contained 8 bases not matched to a gene. Written as DNA, the CDR3 is TGCAGTGCTCCCCCGACTAGCGGGGGGGGGGCAGATACGCAGTATTTT. It yields the protein CSAPPTSGGGADTQYF.

CDR3 loop: CASSMWDRANQPQHF. CDR3 nucleotide sequence: TGTGCCAGTAGTATGTGGGACAGGGCTAATCAGCCCCAGCATTTT. This sequence joins TRBV19 and TRBJ1-5, with 9 bases fitting TRBD1. Germline V gives CDR1 LNHDA, CDR2 SQIVND (reference sequence). The CDR3 runs to 15 residues. J gave up 4 bases and V 3 bases, and 4 bases lay outside the gene matches.

The V and J genes are TRBV11-2 and TRBJ2-5, with 10 bases lining up with TRBD2. This CDR3 is built from 17 residues. V shed 1 base, J shed 2 bases, and the junction held 7 bases outside the gene matches. CDR1 and CDR2 (germline): SGHAT, FQNNGV. The CDR3 bases are TGTGCCAGCAGCTTAGGTCCCCTAGCGGGAGAGCAAGAGACCCAGTACTTC. Its translation: CASSLGPLAGEQETQYF.

The rearrangement links TRBV7-2 to TRBJ1-5; D is possibly TRBD1 (6 bases). V lost 5 bases and J lost 1, with 15 bases in between. The CDR3 runs to 16 residues. The germline V gene has CDR1 SGHTA and CDR2 FQGNSA. CDR3 nucleotides: TGTGCCAGCAGCCTAGGGGGAATCAGGAGCAATCAGCCCCAGCATTTT. This codes for CASSLGGIRSNQPQHF.

This clonotype has more than one count but fewer than ten. Here the CDR3 DNA reads TGTGCCATCGCGGGACAGGGTATAAGTGGAAACACCATATATTTT. Its protein product is CAIAGQGISGNTIYF. V gene TRBV10-3 combines with J gene TRBJ1-3; TRBD1 agrees at 9 bases. V dropped 8 bases and J dropped 3; count of bases not matched to a gene: 8. CDR1 and CDR2 from the germline V gene are ENHRY and SYGVKD. The CDR3 is made up of 15 amino acids.

This clonotype was counted only a few times. The CDR3 sequence: CASSRAGSSYEQYF. The CDR3 DNA reads as TGCGCCAGCAGCCGGGCCGGGAGCTCCTACGAGCAGTACTTC. The chain carries TRBV4-1 and TRBJ2-7; D may be TRBD2 (6 bases). The CDR3 has 14 amino acids. Deletions cut 4 bases from V and 0 bases from J, with 10 bases between. Per germline, CDR1 MGHRA and CDR2 YSYEKL.

In this sample, this clonotype turned up many times. The CDR3 is CASSQLLGGRAADTQYF. The DNA of the CDR3 is TGTGCCAGCAGCCAGCTACTAGGCGGGAGGGCCGCAGATACGCAGTATTTT. The rearrangement joins TRBV3-1 to TRBJ2-3; 9 nucleotides line up with TRBD2. Germline CDR1 LGHDT, CDR2 YNNKEL (reference sequence). CDR3 length: 17 residues. V was clipped by 3 bases and J by 4 bases; unmatched bases: 11.

The CDR3 region is CSARPLGSSYNEQFF. CDR3 nucleotide sequence: TGCAGTGCTCGCCCCTTGGGGAGCTCCTACAATGAGCAGTTCTTC. The V and J genes are TRBV20-1 and TRBJ2-1; a weak D match, TRBD2 (5 bases). Looked up from germline, CDR1 is DFQATT and CDR2 is SNEGSKA (reference sequence). The CDR3 consists of 15 residues. V lost 5 bases and J lost 0, with 14 bases in between.

This clonotype was detected many times. The gene calls are TRBV7-8 and TRBJ1-4, with D tentatively TRBD1 (6 bases). CDR3 size: 15 residues. CDR1 and CDR2 from the germline V gene are SGHVS and FQNEAQ. The V end lost 2 bases, the J end lost 5 bases, and 12 bases lay between the germline ends. For the CDR3, the DNA is TGTGCCAGCAGCTTACTACAGGGCTTGAATGAAAAACTGTTTTTT. It specifies CASSLLQGLNEKLFF.